The T cell receptor (beta chain) under discussion was sequenced for a study of vaccination and CD4 T cells after COVID-19. Between the trimmed V and J ends, which lost 2 bases and 4 bases, there was a span of 14 bases. From germline, CDR1 is DFQATT and CDR2 SNEGSKA (reference sequence). This CDR3 comprises 14 residues. Treatment indicated: approximately nine-day PBMC culture with coronavirus spike peptide pools or control peptides (ViraFEST assay). This clonotype was found a few times. The antigen remains undetermined. Researchers used the Oncomine TCR Beta short-read assay to sequence DNA from cultured CD4+ T cells. MiXCR, applied by TCRdb to the PCR reads, yields one record per CDR3 protein. This sample has 15,000 to 20,000 distinct CDR3 sequences; just under 55% occur once, and the top ten carry 7% to 10%.

The V gene is TRBV20-1, the J gene TRBJ1-1; D is perhaps TRBD1 (6 bases). Material: CD4+ T cells from blood, cultured in vitro. This TCR derives from a human donor who had recovered from COVID-19. The DNA for the CDR3 is TGCAGTGCTAGACCGCCACAGGGACCCACTGAAGCTTTCTTT. Amino acids: CSARPPQGPTEAFF.